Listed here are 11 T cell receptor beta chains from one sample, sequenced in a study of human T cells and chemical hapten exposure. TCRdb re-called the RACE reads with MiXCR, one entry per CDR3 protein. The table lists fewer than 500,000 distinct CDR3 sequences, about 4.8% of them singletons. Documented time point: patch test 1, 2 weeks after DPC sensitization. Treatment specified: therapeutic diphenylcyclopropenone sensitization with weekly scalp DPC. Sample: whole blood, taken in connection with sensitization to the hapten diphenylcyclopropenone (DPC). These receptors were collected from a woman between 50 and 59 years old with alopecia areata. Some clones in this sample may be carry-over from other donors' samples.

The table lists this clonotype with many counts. The chain's CDR3 is CASRDQDEQYF. The CDR3 DNA is TGTGCCAGCAGGGATCAGGACGAGCAGTACTTC. The rearrangement uses TRBV6-5 and TRBJ2-7; D gene uncertain. CDR1 is MNHEY, CDR2 SVGAGI, per germline. V was cut by 6 bases and J by 5 bases, with 8 bases left in between. There are 11 residues in the CDR3.

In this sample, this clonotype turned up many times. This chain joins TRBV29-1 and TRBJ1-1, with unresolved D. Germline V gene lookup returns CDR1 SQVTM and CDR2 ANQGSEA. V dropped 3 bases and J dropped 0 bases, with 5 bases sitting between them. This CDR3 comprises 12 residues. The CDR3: CSVEMVNTEAFF. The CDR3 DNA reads TGCAGCGTTGAGATGGTGAACACTGAAGCTTTCTTT.

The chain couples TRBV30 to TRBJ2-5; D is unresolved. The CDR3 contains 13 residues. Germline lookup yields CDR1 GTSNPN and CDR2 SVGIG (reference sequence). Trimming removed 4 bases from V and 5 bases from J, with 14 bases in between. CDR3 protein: CAWTRRIRETQYF. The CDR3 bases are TGTGCCTGGACCCGCCGAATTCGGGAGACCCAGTACTTC.

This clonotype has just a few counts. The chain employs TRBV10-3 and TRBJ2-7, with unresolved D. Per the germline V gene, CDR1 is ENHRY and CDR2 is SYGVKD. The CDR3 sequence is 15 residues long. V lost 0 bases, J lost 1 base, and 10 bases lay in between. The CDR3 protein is CAISESTQSSYEQYF. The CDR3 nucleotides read TGTGCCATCAGTGAGTCTACACAATCTTCCTACGAGCAGTACTTC.

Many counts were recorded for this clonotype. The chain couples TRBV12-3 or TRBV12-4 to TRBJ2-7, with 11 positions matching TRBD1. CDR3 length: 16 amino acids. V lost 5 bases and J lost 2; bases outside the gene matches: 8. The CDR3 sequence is CASSLGTGGIAYEQYF. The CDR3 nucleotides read TGTGCCAGCAGTCTCGGGACAGGGGGTATCGCCTACGAGCAGTACTTC.

CDR3 nucleotides: TGTGCCATCAGTGAATCAGCCTTTGAAGCTTTCTTT. Its protein product is CAISESAFEAFF. The chain carries TRBV10-3 and TRBJ1-1; D call uncertain. V lost 3 bases and J lost 7, with 9 bases in between. Germline lookup yields CDR1 ENHRY and CDR2 SYGVKD. The CDR3 is 12 residues long.

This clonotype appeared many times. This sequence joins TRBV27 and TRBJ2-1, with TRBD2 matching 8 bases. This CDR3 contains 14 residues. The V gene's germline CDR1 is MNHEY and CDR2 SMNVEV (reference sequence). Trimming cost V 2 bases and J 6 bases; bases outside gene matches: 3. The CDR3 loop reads CASSLETSANEQFF. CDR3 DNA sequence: TGTGCCAGCAGTTTAGAGACTAGCGCCAATGAGCAGTTCTTC.

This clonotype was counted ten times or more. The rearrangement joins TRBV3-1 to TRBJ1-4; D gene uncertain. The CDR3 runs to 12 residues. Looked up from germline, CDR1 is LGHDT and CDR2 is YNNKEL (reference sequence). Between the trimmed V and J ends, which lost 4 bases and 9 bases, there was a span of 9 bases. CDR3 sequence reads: CASSPAGKKLFF. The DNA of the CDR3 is TGTGCCAGCAGCCCCGCCGGGAAAAAACTGTTTTTT.

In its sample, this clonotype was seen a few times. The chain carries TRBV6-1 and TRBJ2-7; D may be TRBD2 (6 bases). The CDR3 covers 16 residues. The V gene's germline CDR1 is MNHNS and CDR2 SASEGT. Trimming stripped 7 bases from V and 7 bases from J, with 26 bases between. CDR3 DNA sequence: TGTGCCAGCACCGAAAGGGGACTTACCGGGGGAGGTGAGCAGTACTTC. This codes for CASTERGLTGGGEQYF.

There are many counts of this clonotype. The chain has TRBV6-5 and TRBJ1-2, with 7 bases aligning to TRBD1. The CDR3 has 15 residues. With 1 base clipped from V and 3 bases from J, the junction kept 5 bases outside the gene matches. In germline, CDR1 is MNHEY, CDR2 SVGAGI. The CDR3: CASSYFAGGDYGYTF. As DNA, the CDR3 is TGTGCCAGCAGTTACTTCGCAGGGGGGGACTATGGCTACACCTTC.

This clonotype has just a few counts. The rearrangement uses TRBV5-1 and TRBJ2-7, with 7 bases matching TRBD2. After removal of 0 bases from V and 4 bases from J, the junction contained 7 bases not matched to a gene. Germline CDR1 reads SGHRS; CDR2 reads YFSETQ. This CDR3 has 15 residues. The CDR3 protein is CASSLDGGSFYEQYF. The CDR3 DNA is TGCGCCAGCAGCTTGGATGGCGGGAGCTTTTACGAGCAGTACTTC. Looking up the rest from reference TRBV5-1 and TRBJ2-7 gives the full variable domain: KAGVTQTPRYLIKTRGQQVTLSCSPISGHRSVSWYQQTPGQGLQFLFEYFSETQRNKGNFPGRFSGRQFSNSRSEMNVSTLELGDSALYLCASSLDGGSFYEQYFGPGTRLTVT.